Presented here are 32 T cell receptor beta chains from one specimen sequenced in a study of blood T cell repertoires in COVID-19. The protocol was immunoSEQ multiplex PCR, while the TCRdb copy is restricted to in-frame clones and leaves out a portion. The table records roughly 130,000 clones, approximately 84% of them present only once. Sequencing used peripheral blood. The receptors originated from a woman in her twenties or thirties who had recovered from COVID-19.

In its sample, this clone was seen once. The chain is built from TRBV5-1 and TRBJ2-5; 11 bases are shared with TRBD1. V trimming: 5 bases; J trimming: 5 bases; junction bases outside the gene matches: 8. This CDR3 contains 15 residues. From germline, CDR1 is SGHRS and CDR2 YFSETQ. The CDR3 region has the DNA TGCGCCAGCAGTCGAGGACAGGGGGCGGTCGAGACCCAGTACTTC. Residues: CASSRGQGAVETQYF.

The V call is TRBV24-1, the J call TRBJ2-1; D perhaps matches TRBD2 (6 bases). Germline V gives CDR1 KGHDR, CDR2 SFDVKD. The V end was cut by 9 bases, the J end by 3 bases, with 17 bases between. The CDR3 contains 15 residues. The CDR3 here is CATRRRAGNYNEQFF. CDR3 bases: TGTGCCACCCGACGGAGGGCGGGGAACTACAATGAGCAGTTCTTC.

The chain has TRBV2 and TRBJ1-5, with 9 bases identical to TRBD1. This CDR3 spans 15 amino acids. Germline V gene sequence: CDR1 SNHLY, CDR2 FYNNEI. V shed 8 bases and J 1 base; nucleotides not matched to a gene: 6. The DNA for the CDR3 is TGTGCCAGCGGACCGACAGGGGGGAGCAATCAGCCCCAGCATTTT. The encoded protein is CASGPTGGSNQPQHF.

The V and J genes are TRBV6-5 and TRBJ1-2; 11 bases are shared with TRBD1. The V gene's germline CDR1 is MNHEY and CDR2 SVGAGI. The CDR3 spans 15 residues. V trimming: 5 bases; J trimming: 4 bases; junction bases outside the gene matches: 6. CDR3 loop: CASSTEDRGLYGYTF. As DNA, the CDR3 is TGTGCCAGCAGTACCGAGGACAGGGGGCTCTATGGCTACACCTTC.

The CDR3 here is CASSVDRGLDGYTF. The CDR3 DNA is TGTGCCAGCAGCGTAGACAGGGGGCTTGATGGCTACACCTTC. J is TRBJ1-2 and V is TRBV7-8; 10 bases align to TRBD1. Germline V gene sequence: CDR1 SGHVS, CDR2 FQNEAQ. The V gene end was trimmed by 5 bases and the J gene end by 6 bases; junction bases not matched to a gene: 6. The CDR3 spans 14 residues.

This clone was counted a single time. The chain is built from TRBV27 and TRBJ1-5; perhaps TRBD1 as D (6 bases). The CDR3 has 15 amino acids. Trimming stripped 6 bases from V and 3 bases from J, with 15 bases between. Germline CDR1 reads MNHEY; CDR2 reads SMNVEV (reference sequence). The CDR3 DNA reads TGTGCCAGCAGCAAAATACAGGGTTACAATCAGCCCCAGCATTTT. Protein sequence: CASSKIQGYNQPQHF.

The chain employs TRBV5-1 and TRBJ2-5; 9 nucleotides match TRBD2. Trimming removed 3 bases from V and 1 base from J; junction bases left unmatched: 7. The germline V gene encodes CDR1 SGHRS and CDR2 YFSETQ. This CDR3 is 16 amino acids long. CDR3 DNA sequence: TGCGCCAGCAGCTGGGGGGGACTAGCCCTCCAAGAGACCCAGTACTTC. Protein product: CASSWGGLALQETQYF.

The chain recombines TRBV6-5 with TRBJ2-1; TRBD2 agrees at 10 bases. The germline V gene has CDR1 MNHEY and CDR2 SVGAGI. J lost 5 bases, V lost 11 bases, and 9 bases had no gene match. The CDR3 totals 14 residues. CDR3 sequence: CAARRTSGHNEQFF. The DNA of the CDR3 is TGTGCCGCCCGCAGGACTAGCGGCCACAATGAGCAGTTCTTC.

The chain is built from TRBV28 and TRBJ2-6; 12 bases match TRBD2. This CDR3 is built from 19 residues. V shed 3 bases, J shed 2 bases, and the junction held 8 bases outside the gene matches. Germline CDR1 MDHEN, CDR2 SYDVKM. CDR3 DNA sequence: TGTGCCAGCAGTTTCTACCGACTAGCGGGAGCTCCTGGGGCCAACGTCCTGACTTTC. Protein sequence: CASSFYRLAGAPGANVLTF.

This rearrangement joins TRBV7-9 to TRBJ1-1, with 12 nucleotides matching TRBD1. CDR1 and CDR2 (germline): SEHNR, FQNEAQ (reference sequence). Trimming cost V 5 bases and J 1 base; bases outside gene matches: 11. The CDR3 consists of 18 residues. The CDR3 reads CASSTPRDRGLTNTEAFF. For the CDR3, the DNA is TGTGCCAGCAGCACCCCGAGGGACAGGGGGCTTACGAACACTGAAGCTTTCTTT.

The gene calls are TRBV5-1 and TRBJ1-6; D gene unclear. V lost 1 base and J 7 bases, leaving 21 bases between the germline ends. Germline loops: CDR1 SGHRS, CDR2 YFSETQ. This CDR3 is built from 18 residues. Here the CDR3 reads CASSLLGFNSFANSPLHF. Written as DNA, the CDR3 is TGCGCCAGCAGCTTGTTGGGCTTCAACTCTTTCGCAAATTCACCCCTCCACTTT.

As DNA, the CDR3 is TGTGCCATCGACGACGGGCGGGGGAGAAACTCCTACGAGCAGTACTTC. Amino acid sequence: CAIDDGRGRNSYEQYF. The chain links TRBV2 to TRBJ2-7, with TRBD2 matching over 7 bases. CDR3 length: 16 amino acids. The J segment lost 0 bases and the V segment lost 10 bases, leaving 15 bases of the junction unmatched. Looked up from germline, CDR1 is SNHLY and CDR2 is FYNNEI.

The chain employs TRBV11-2 and TRBJ2-5, with a tentative D call TRBD2 (6 bases). V was cut by 5 bases and J by 13 bases, with 20 bases left in between. Germline-derived CDR1 and CDR2 are SGHAT and FQNNGV. The CDR3 length is 13 residues. The CDR3 nucleotides are TGTGCCAGCAGCGATAACATACCCGGGACTCCGTACTTC. This sequence encodes CASSDNIPGTPYF.

Here the CDR3 DNA reads TGTGCCAGCAGCTTTGAGACTAGCAACACCGGGGAGCTGTTTTTT. Its protein product is CASSFETSNTGELFF. The V and J genes are TRBV7-9 and TRBJ2-2; 7 bases agree with TRBD2. In germline, CDR1 is SEHNR, CDR2 FQNEAQ (reference sequence). CDR3 size: 15 residues. Trimming cost V 3 bases and J 2 bases; bases outside gene matches: 3.

V is TRBV11-2 and J is TRBJ2-1; 9 nucleotides line up with TRBD2. The CDR3 extends over 16 amino acids. Germline V gives CDR1 SGHAT, CDR2 FQNNGV. With V trimmed by 0 bases and J by 5 bases, 5 bases remained unmatched. The CDR3 coding sequence is TGTGCCAGCAGCTTAGATCTGAGACTAGCGGACAATGAGCAGTTCTTC. Protein product: CASSLDLRLADNEQFF.

The chain is built from TRBV5-6 and TRBJ1-2; D not certain. Trimming removed 0 bases from V and 0 bases from J, with 6 bases in between. This CDR3 is 14 amino acids long. The V gene's germline CDR1 is SGHDT and CDR2 YYEEEE. The chain's CDR3 is CASSLGETNYGYTF. The DNA for the CDR3 is TGTGCCAGCAGCTTGGGGGAGACTAACTATGGCTACACCTTC.

The chain carries TRBV9 and TRBJ1-1, with TRBD1 matching over 10 bases. This CDR3 spans 15 amino acids. The germline gives CDR1 SGDLS, CDR2 YYNGEE. Trimming took 0 bases from V and 3 from J; bases not matched to a gene: 2. CDR3 in amino acids: CASSVDGTGDTEAFF. As DNA, the CDR3 is TGTGCCAGCAGCGTAGATGGGACAGGGGACACTGAAGCTTTCTTT.

This clone was observed a single time. The gene calls are TRBV5-4 and TRBJ1-1; a weak D match, TRBD1 (6 bases). V was trimmed by 4 bases and J by 0 bases, leaving 13 bases between them. The CDR3 covers 15 residues. Looked up from germline, CDR1 is SGHNT and CDR2 is YYREEE (reference sequence). The CDR3 nucleotides are TGTGCCAGCAGCCCCGTGGACAGAGTGAACACTGAAGCTTTCTTT. Its translation: CASSPVDRVNTEAFF.

This chain uses TRBV14 with TRBJ1-1; the D is unclear. Deletions cut 4 bases from V and 4 bases from J, with 10 bases between. This CDR3 contains 13 residues. CDR1 is SGHDN and CDR2 is FVKESK in the germline V gene. The CDR3 reads CASSLQSGTEAFF. The CDR3 nucleotides read TGTGCCAGCAGCCTACAGAGTGGCACTGAAGCTTTCTTT.

This chain joins TRBV11-1 and TRBJ2-5, with 7 bases matching TRBD2. The CDR3 runs 15 residues. Germline loops: CDR1 SGHAT, CDR2 FQDESV (reference sequence). Trimming at V came to 3 bases and at J to 5 bases, leaving 9 bases not matched to a gene. The CDR3 loop is CASSFLPSGGETQYF. The CDR3 DNA follows: TGTGCCAGCAGCTTTCTTCCTAGCGGCGGGGAGACCCAGTACTTC.

The V gene is TRBV3-1 (or the pseudogene TRBV3-2), the J gene TRBJ1-1; 11 nucleotides align to TRBD1. After removal of 1 base from V and 3 bases from J, the junction contained 1 base not matched to a gene. The CDR3 totals 15 residues. Germline lookup yields CDR1 LGHDT and CDR2 YNNKEL (reference sequence). The CDR3 is CASSQGDRGDTEAFF. The CDR3 DNA reads as TGTGCCAGCAGCCAAGGGGACAGGGGGGACACTGAAGCTTTCTTT.

The rearrangement joins TRBV4-1 to TRBJ2-1; TRBD2 aligns across 10 bases. CDR1 is MGHRA and CDR2 is YSYEKL in the germline V gene. There are 16 residues in the CDR3. The V segment lost 1 base and the J segment 2 bases; nucleotides outside the gene matches: 2. CDR3 in amino acids: CASSQGLAGTYNEQFF. CDR3 nucleotides: TGCGCCAGCAGCCAAGGACTAGCGGGCACCTACAATGAGCAGTTCTTC.

This chain uses TRBV6-2 or TRBV6-3 with TRBJ2-7; 8 positions agree with TRBD1. Germline values: CDR1 MNHEY, CDR2 SVGEGT. The CDR3 spans 12 residues. V lost 6 bases, J lost 11 bases, and 9 bases stayed unmatched. CDR3 sequence: CASSNPRQGKYF. The CDR3 coding sequence is TGTGCCAGCAGCAACCCGAGACAGGGGAAGTACTTC.

This rearrangement joins TRBV13 to TRBJ1-3; tentative D call: TRBD1 (5 bases). The CDR3 is 16 residues long. V was clipped by 5 bases and J by 4 bases, with 18 bases between them. CDR1 is PRHDT, CDR2 FYEKMQ, per germline (reference sequence). CDR3 bases: TGTGCCAGCAGCCCTGACAGCCCGGCTCGAGGAAACACCATATATTTT. This sequence encodes CASSPDSPARGNTIYF.

The CDR3, as DNA: TGTGCCAGCAGTGAGGGCCATGAGACCCAGTACTTC. It is translated as CASSEGHETQYF. The rearrangement links TRBV2 to TRBJ2-5, with D hard to call. Germline V gene lookup returns CDR1 SNHLY and CDR2 FYNNEI. V lost 3 bases to trimming and J lost 5 bases, with 7 bases between them. The CDR3 extends over 12 amino acids.

The J gene is TRBJ1-1, the V gene TRBV20-1; a weak D match, TRBD1 (5 bases). Germline values: CDR1 DFQATT, CDR2 SNEGSKA (reference sequence). The CDR3 totals 13 residues. V shed 3 bases and J shed 8 bases, with 16 bases lying between them. The CDR3 protein is CSASGGAVGEAFF. Written as DNA, the CDR3 is TGCAGTGCTAGTGGGGGAGCAGTTGGGGAAGCTTTCTTT.

This clone came up a few times. The V call is TRBV7-6, the J call TRBJ1-3; 8 nucleotides agree with TRBD1. The CDR3 sequence is 17 residues long. Germline CDR1 SGHVS, CDR2 FNYEAQ. Unmatched junction bases numbered 8, after V lost 4 bases and J lost 0 bases. CDR3 region: CASSSQGAISSGNTIYF. The CDR3 DNA reads as TGTGCCAGCAGCTCCCAGGGGGCAATAAGCTCTGGAAACACCATATATTTT.

This sequence joins TRBV11-2 and TRBJ1-6, with TRBD1 identical over 8 bases. The CDR3 is 17 residues long. Unmatched junction bases numbered 12, after V lost 5 bases and J lost 6 bases. CDR1 is SGHAT and CDR2 is FQNNGV in the germline V gene. Written as DNA, the CDR3 is TGTGCCAGCAGCCTCCAGGACAGGGCGATGGGTAATTCACCCCTCCACTTT. It is translated as CASSLQDRAMGNSPLHF.

The chain links TRBV19 to TRBJ2-1, with a tentative D call TRBD1 (6 bases). V was cut by 4 bases and J by 9 bases, with 19 bases left in between. The germline gives CDR1 LNHDA, CDR2 SQIVND (reference sequence). CDR3 length: 15 amino acids. The CDR3 nucleotides read TGTGCCAGTAGTAAAAACAGGGATTTGGTCGGTGAGCAGTTCTTC. This sequence encodes CASSKNRDLVGEQFF.

The gene calls are TRBV7-8 and TRBJ1-5, with 7 bases identical to TRBD1. Germline V gene data show CDR1 as SGHVS and CDR2 as FQNEAQ. The CDR3 runs to 16 residues. The ends lost 5 bases at V and 0 bases at J; junction bases unmatched: 7. The DNA of the CDR3 is TGTGCCAGCAGCCCGGGACAGAGGTATAGCAATCAGCCCCAGCATTTT. It translates to CASSPGQRYSNQPQHF. The full variable domain, completed using reference TRBV7-8 and TRBJ1-5, is GAGVSQSPRYKVAKRGQDVALRCDPISGHVSLFWYQQALGQGPEFLTYFQNEAQLDKSGLPSDRFFAERPEGSVSTLKIQRTQQEDSAVYLCASSPGQRYSNQPQHFGDGTRLSIL.

The chain carries TRBV19 and TRBJ2-3; D is uncertain. The germline V gene encodes CDR1 LNHDA and CDR2 SQIVND (reference sequence). V lost 2 bases to trimming and J lost 6 bases, with 15 bases between them. The CDR3 is made up of 15 amino acids. CDR3 in DNA: TGTGCCAGTAGTATAAACTATTTCGCGAGCGATACGCAGTATTTT. This encodes CASSINYFASDTQYF.

V usage is TRBV5-5 and J usage is TRBJ1-2; D call uncertain. V was cut by 4 bases and J by 8 bases, with 18 bases left in between. CDR1 SGHKS and CDR2 YYEKEE come from the germline V gene (reference sequence). The CDR3 is made up of 14 amino acids. The CDR3 region has the DNA TGTGCCAGCAGCCCCTGGCCGGGGTCGAAGGGCTACACCTTC. Translation: CASSPWPGSKGYTF.